What follows are 27 T cell receptor beta chains derived from one specimen sequenced in a study of spatial heterogeneity in lung cancer. Regarding time point: blood at routine non-recurrence follow-up after resection. TCRdb reprocessed the 5' RACE reads via MiXCR and lists one record per CDR3 protein. The sample includes 15,000 to 20,000 distinct CDR3 sequences, about 9% of them seen just once. Sequenced here: PBMCs, sampled at follow-up. These receptor sequences come from a female donor with early-stage non-small cell lung cancer.

Details on this clonotype: Possible read error: a much larger clone is one base away. This rearrangement joins TRBV29-1 to TRBJ2-3, with TRBD2 matching over 13 bases. This CDR3 is 15 amino acids long. The V and J ends lost 3 bases and 5 bases, in that order; junction bases with no gene match: 5. CDR1 is SQVTM and CDR2 is ANQGSEA in the germline V gene. The CDR3 sequence: CSVETSGGTGDTQYF. The CDR3 region has the DNA TGCAGCGTTGAGACTAGCGGGGGGACAGGAGATACGCAGTATTTT.

This clonotype appeared many times. The chain joins TRBV5-6 to TRBJ2-7; 7 bases fit TRBD2. Germline CDR1 and CDR2: SGHDT and YYEEEE. The V gene end was trimmed by 4 bases and the J gene end by 2 bases; junction bases not matched to a gene: 9. The CDR3 consists of 15 residues. The CDR3 coding sequence is TGTGCCAGCAGCCTGGGGGGTAGCGGGCCCTACGAGCAGTACTTC. This gives the protein CASSLGGSGPYEQYF.

A remark on this clonotype: With a much larger clone just one base away, this may be a read error. The chain is built from TRBV20-1 and TRBJ2-7, with D maybe TRBD1 (6 bases). The CDR3 consists of 12 residues. V lost 7 bases, J lost 11 bases, and 21 bases lay in between. Looked up from germline, CDR1 is DFQATT and CDR2 is SNEGSKA (reference sequence). In DNA, the CDR3 is TGCAGTGACAAGGTGGACAGAGCCCGGGAGTACTTC. Translated, it gives CSDKVDRAREYF.

At least ten counts were recorded for this clonotype. The V and J genes are TRBV7-9 and TRBJ2-7; D gene unclear. Germline V gives CDR1 SEHNR, CDR2 FQNEAQ (reference sequence). The V and J ends lost 4 bases and 0 bases respectively, with 13 bases between them. This CDR3 contains 15 residues. CDR3 residues: CASSSLQQNSYEQYF. Here the CDR3 DNA reads TGTGCCAGCAGCTCCTTACAGCAAAACTCCTACGAGCAGTACTTC.

This clonotype was counted at least ten times. The gene calls are TRBV7-9 and TRBJ2-1; TRBD2 agrees at 8 bases. Germline CDR1 reads SEHNR; CDR2 reads FQNEAQ (reference sequence). The CDR3 covers 15 residues. V was pared by 5 bases and J by 10 bases, with 13 bases of the junction left unmatched. The CDR3 DNA follows: TGTGCCAGCAGCCCTTCTTCCGGGGGGGCAGGGGAGCAGTTCTTC. As protein: CASSPSSGGAGEQFF.

This clonotype was counted ten times or more. V is TRBV27 and J is TRBJ2-2, with 10 bases aligning to TRBD1. This CDR3 is built from 15 residues. The V gene end was trimmed by 5 bases and the J gene end by 8 bases; junction bases not matched to a gene: 8. CDR1 and CDR2 (germline): MNHEY, SMNVEV (reference sequence). The DNA of the CDR3 is TGTGCCAGCAGTGCTTGGGACAGGGGATGGGGGGAGCTGTTTTTT. Protein sequence: CASSAWDRGWGELFF.

This clonotype has a handful of counts. V gene TRBV15 combines with J gene TRBJ1-2, with 9 bases matching TRBD1. Germline values: CDR1 LNHNV, CDR2 YYDKDF (reference sequence). The CDR3 loop spans 14 amino acids. After removal of 5 bases from V and 7 bases from J, the junction contained 8 bases not matched to a gene. The CDR3 bases are TGTGCCACCAGCGTCGACAGGGGGAAAGGTGGCTACACCTTC. It yields the protein CATSVDRGKGGYTF.

The rearrangement links TRBV6-5 to TRBJ2-3; no clear D gene. Germline V CDR1 and CDR2: MNHEY, SVGAGI. Between the trimmed V and J ends, which lost 0 bases and 9 bases, there was a span of 7 bases. The CDR3 spans 12 residues. CDR3 bases: TGTGCCAGCAGTTACTCGTGGGGAACGCAGTATTTT. This translates into CASSYSWGTQYF.

This clonotype was recorded at least ten times. This chain uses TRBV7-9 with TRBJ2-3; no reliable D call. Trimming removed 2 bases at V and 5 bases at J, with 8 bases between. CDR3 length equals 13 residues. Germline CDR1 reads SEHNR; CDR2 reads FQNEAQ (reference sequence). The CDR3 loop is CASSLRAEDTQYF. Written as DNA, the CDR3 is TGTGCCAGCAGCTTACGGGCGGAAGATACGCAGTATTTT. The full variable domain, its missing parts supplied by reference TRBV7-9 and TRBJ2-3, is DTGVSQNPRHKITKRGQNVTFRCDPISEHNRLYWYRQTLGQGPEFLTYFQNEAQLEKSRLLSDRFSAERPKGSFSTLEIQRTEQGDSAMYLCASSLRAEDTQYFGPGTRLTVL.

This clonotype was found many times. The chain recombines TRBV7-9 with TRBJ2-2, with a tentative D call TRBD1 (6 bases). V was clipped by 6 bases and J by 5 bases, with 13 bases between them. The CDR3 totals 14 residues. The V gene's germline CDR1 is SEHNR and CDR2 FQNEAQ (reference sequence). CDR3 DNA: TGTGCCAGCAGTTCCCACAGGGATACCGGGGAGCTGTTTTTT. It encodes CASSSHRDTGELFF.

This clonotype has ten or more counts. The CDR3 nucleotides are TGCGCCAGCAGTTCGAGACTAGCGCGCTACTCCTACAATGAGCAGTTCTTC. Translation: CASSSRLARYSYNEQFF. V usage is TRBV10-2 and J usage is TRBJ2-1; 8 nucleotides agree with TRBD2. This CDR3 region has 17 residues. V lost 5 bases, J lost 0 bases, and 9 bases stayed unmatched. Germline-derived CDR1 and CDR2 are WSHSY and SAAADI.

This clonotype was seen at least ten times. The chain carries TRBV7-2 and TRBJ2-7, with D perhaps TRBD1 or TRBD2 (5 bases each). V lost 5 bases, J lost 3 bases, and 14 bases lay in between. The CDR3 length is 14 residues. In germline, CDR1 is SGHTA, CDR2 FQGNSA. The CDR3 nucleotides read TGTGCCAGCAGCCGCTACCCGGGACGCTACGAGCAGTACTTC. It translates to CASSRYPGRYEQYF.

This clonotype was picked up many times. This chain uses TRBV5-4 with TRBJ1-1, with D perhaps TRBD1 (5 bases). CDR1 and CDR2 (germline): SGHNT, YYREEE (reference sequence). CDR3 size: 14 residues. V was pared by 6 bases and J by 3 bases, with 15 bases between. The CDR3 region has the DNA TGTGCCAGCATCAGGGTCGGATCTTACACTGAAGCTTTCTTT. This gives the protein CASIRVGSYTEAFF.

The chain uses TRBV7-9 and TRBJ2-5; TRBD1 aligns across 9 bases. Germline V gene data show CDR1 as SEHNR and CDR2 as FQNEAQ (reference sequence). This CDR3 is built from 14 residues. V shed 1 base and J 3 bases; nucleotides not matched to a gene: 0. As DNA, the CDR3 is TGTGCCAGCAGCTTAGGGACAGGGGAAGAGACCCAGTACTTC. Protein sequence: CASSLGTGEETQYF.

This clonotype was seen ten or more times. This rearrangement joins TRBV7-2 to TRBJ1-3; a possible D gene is TRBD1 (5 bases). V gave up 5 bases and J gave up 5 bases, with 13 bases separating them. The CDR3 has 14 residues. From germline, CDR1 is SGHTA and CDR2 FQGNSA. As DNA, the CDR3 is TGTGCCAGCAGCCCTCCAGGGACCCGAAACACCATATATTTT. Residues: CASSPPGTRNTIYF.

This clonotype was seen at least ten times. This rearrangement joins TRBV11-2 to TRBJ1-5; D unclear. This CDR3 has 15 amino acids. Looked up from germline, CDR1 is SGHAT and CDR2 is FQNNGV. V was cut by 3 bases and J by 0 bases, with 9 bases left in between. The CDR3: CASSLGTVSNQPQHF. For the CDR3, the DNA is TGTGCCAGCAGCTTGGGAACGGTTAGCAATCAGCCCCAGCATTTT.

The chain joins TRBV11-2 to TRBJ1-5, with D perhaps TRBD1 (5 bases). The CDR3 spans 15 residues. The V gene's germline CDR1 is SGHAT and CDR2 FQNNGV. V was cut by 0 bases and J by 2 bases, with 8 bases left in between. Here the CDR3 DNA reads TGTGCCAGCAGCTTAGATCCCAGGGGCAATCAGCCCCAGCATTTT. Its translation is CASSLDPRGNQPQHF. The whole variable domain, filled in from reference TRBV11-2 and TRBJ1-5, reads EAGVAQSPRYKIIEKRQSVAFWCNPISGHATLYWYQQILGQGPKLLIQFQNNGVVDDSQLPKDRFSAERLKGVDSTLKIQPAKLEDSAVYLCASSLDPRGNQPQHFGDGTRLSIL.

Many counts were recorded for this clonotype. The chain carries TRBV6-1 and TRBJ1-5; a possible D gene is TRBD1 (5 bases). The germline V and J ends were trimmed by 4 bases and 0 bases, with 13 bases remaining between them. The germline V gene has CDR1 MNHNS and CDR2 SASEGT. The CDR3 has 16 residues. CDR3 sequence (DNA): TGTGCCAGCAGTGGAGCAGGGATGATTAGCAATCAGCCCCAGCATTTT. Residues: CASSGAGMISNQPQHF.

This clonotype was seen at least ten times. The chain has TRBV20-1 and TRBJ1-5; D uncertain. CDR1 and CDR2 from the germline V gene are DFQATT and SNEGSKA (reference sequence). The CDR3 has 14 residues. V dropped 6 bases and J dropped 2 bases, with 14 bases sitting between them. In DNA, the CDR3 is TGCAGTGCCCAGGCTGGGGTGGGCAATCAGCCCCAGCATTTT. Translating it yields CSAQAGVGNQPQHF.

In its sample, this clonotype was seen many times. The CDR3 region has the DNA TGTGCCAGCAGCCCGTGGGCAGGGGGGGTCTCAGATACGCAGTATTTT. Residues: CASSPWAGGVSDTQYF. The V and J genes are TRBV12-3 or TRBV12-4 and TRBJ2-3; D is possibly TRBD1 or TRBD2 (7 bases each). CDR3 size: 16 residues. Trimming took 6 bases from V and 4 from J, leaving 20 bases between them.

The table lists this clonotype with many counts. The CDR3 region has the DNA TGTGCCAGCAGCTGGGGCATACGAGACTCACCCCTCCACTTT. Amino acids: CASSWGIRDSPLHF. The rearrangement uses TRBV7-9 and TRBJ1-6, with a weak D call TRBD1 (5 bases). V dropped 4 bases and J dropped 10 bases, with 14 bases sitting between them. The CDR3 has 14 amino acids. Germline assignment: CDR1 SEHNR and CDR2 FQNEAQ (reference sequence).

Comment on this clonotype: It may be a read error: a sequence one base away is much more abundant. The V call is TRBV29-1, the J call TRBJ2-3; 8 positions agree with TRBD1. Germline V CDR1 and CDR2: SQVTM, ANQGSEA. The CDR3 has 15 residues. The CDR3 nucleotides are TGCAGCGTTGGGGTGACAGGGGAGTCCACAAATACGCAGTATTTT. Amino acids: CSVGVTGESTNTQYF.

This clonotype was recorded many times. The rearrangement uses TRBV12-3 or TRBV12-4 and TRBJ1-3, with 7 nucleotides matching TRBD1. With V trimmed by 7 bases and J by 7 bases, 13 bases remained unmatched. This CDR3 contains 15 residues. In DNA form, the CDR3 reads TGTGCCAGCAAAATATCAGGGACAGCTCGGAACACCATATATTTT. Translated, it gives CASKISGTARNTIYF.

The table lists this clonotype with many counts. The rearrangement links TRBV5-1 to TRBJ2-1; 8 bases line up with TRBD2. This CDR3 is 14 amino acids long. The germline gives CDR1 SGHRS, CDR2 YFSETQ. J gave up 9 bases and V 8 bases, and 13 bases lay outside the gene matches. The CDR3 nucleotides are TGCGCCAGTAAAGGCAGCGGGAGAAGGGGTGAGCAGTTCTTC. Encoded protein: CASKGSGRRGEQFF.

The V and J genes are TRBV7-2 and TRBJ2-3; D is uncertain. Trimming left V 0 bases short and J 7 bases short, with 8 bases between. The CDR3 covers 13 residues. Germline V gene lookup returns CDR1 SGHTA and CDR2 FQGNSA. For the CDR3, the DNA is TGTGCCAGCAGCTTAGCGCAGGCCAATACGCAGTATTTT. Its translation: CASSLAQANTQYF.

This clonotype has a count of ten or more. The gene calls are TRBV27 and TRBJ2-5; 7 bases match TRBD2. CDR3 length: 15 residues. Germline CDR1 reads MNHEY; CDR2 reads SMNVEV (reference sequence). Trimming took 2 bases from V and 1 from J; bases not matched to a gene: 4. CDR3 sequence reads: CASSLRVAGQETQYF. CDR3 DNA sequence: TGTGCCAGCAGTTTAAGGGTAGCGGGCCAAGAGACCCAGTACTTC.

This clonotype was counted ten times or more. The rearrangement links TRBV28 to TRBJ2-7; the match to TRBD2 covers 9 bases. Germline trimming cut 6 bases from V and 4 bases from J; bases unmatched to any gene: 10. The CDR3 runs to 15 residues. Germline CDR1 reads MDHEN; CDR2 reads SYDVKM. The CDR3 sequence: CASSFPSGRKYEQYF. CDR3 DNA sequence: TGTGCCAGCAGCTTCCCCAGCGGGAGGAAGTACGAGCAGTACTTC.